The TCR beta chain described here comes from a study of shared clonotypes between healthy human individuals. TCRdb's copy holds only in-frame clones and misses some; the assay was immunoSEQ multiplex PCR. The sample lists more than 2 million clones, approximately 95% occurring once. Germline loops: CDR1 SNHLY, CDR2 FYNNEI. This CDR3 is 16 amino acids long. Trimming cost V 5 bases and J 6 bases, with 22 bases left between them. This clonotype was obtained from a young man in good health. The sample was naive CD4+ T cells sorted from blood. This sample's subset: CD45RA+ positively selected. This rearrangement joins TRBV2 to TRBJ1-2; the D gene is possibly TRBD1 (5 bases). CDR3 loop: CASSSVGRDAGNGYTF. DNA of the CDR3: TGTGCCAGCAGTTCTGTAGGTCGGGACGCCGGGAATGGCTACACCTTC.